The 11 T cell receptor beta chains presented below share a single source sample, sequenced in a study of lymphopenia after photon versus proton radiotherapy. Clones were sequenced by immunoSEQ multiplex PCR, and TCRdb holds only the in-frame ones, with some missing. The sample contains about 24,000 clones, about 80% of which appear only once. The sequences come from peripheral blood, collected from a patient treated with photon-based radiotherapy. These receptors originate from a man aged 40-50 years with gastric cancer.

This clone was seen a few times. V is TRBV7-2 and J is TRBJ1-5; no definite D call. This CDR3 contains 13 residues. The ends were cut back, 1 base at V and 3 bases at J, with 4 bases in the middle. Germline assignment: CDR1 SGHTA and CDR2 FQGNSA. CDR3 sequence (DNA): TGTGCCAGCAGCTTAGGAGTCAATCAGCCCCAGCATTTT. Amino acid sequence: CASSLGVNQPQHF. The full variable domain, in which reference TRBV7-2 and TRBJ1-5 provide the parts outside the CDR3, is GAGVSQSPSNKVTEKGKDVELRCDPISGHTALYWYRQSLGQGLEFLIYFQGNSAPDKSGLPSDRFSAERTGGSVSTLTIQRTQQEDSAVYLCASSLGVNQPQHFGDGTRLSIL.

The sample holds one count of this clone. J is TRBJ2-7 and V is TRBV9; D could derive from TRBD1 or TRBD2 (5 bases each). CDR3 length equals 14 residues. The germline CDR1 and CDR2 sequences are SGDLS and YYNGEE. Trimming cost V 3 bases and J 5 bases, with 15 bases left between them. The DNA of the CDR3 is TGTGCCAGCAGCGCGGGGCGGGCGGGCAACGAGCAGTACTTC. Amino acids: CASSAGRAGNEQYF.

This chain uses TRBV5-1 with TRBJ2-1; D is perhaps TRBD2 (7 bases). The CDR3 is 14 amino acids. CDR1 is SGHRS and CDR2 is YFSETQ in the germline V gene. V lost 2 bases and J lost 10, with 16 bases in between. CDR3 region: CASSFRGGPFEQFF. CDR3 coding DNA: TGCGCCAGCAGCTTCCGCGGGGGCCCTTTCGAGCAGTTCTTC. The full variable domain, in which reference TRBV5-1 and TRBJ2-1 provide the parts outside the CDR3, is KAGVTQTPRYLIKTRGQQVTLSCSPISGHRSVSWYQQTPGQGLQFLFEYFSETQRNKGNFPGRFSGRQFSNSRSEMNVSTLELGDSALYLCASSFRGGPFEQFFGPGTRLTVL.

The chain employs TRBV7-3 and TRBJ2-1; TRBD1 matches at 7 bases. V lost 5 bases, J lost 8 bases, and 12 bases stayed unmatched. Germline lookup yields CDR1 SGHTA and CDR2 FQGTGA. CDR3 length equals 15 residues. The CDR3 region has the DNA TGTGCCAGCAGCCCAGACTCAACAGGGGTCGATGAGCAGTTCTTC. It yields the protein CASSPDSTGVDEQFF.

This clone appeared once. This chain connects TRBV7-6 to TRBJ2-7; TRBD2 matches at 9 bases. Trimming took 4 bases from V and 2 from J; bases not matched to a gene: 6. Germline assignment: CDR1 SGHVS and CDR2 FNYEAQ. This CDR3 has 15 residues. CDR3 loop: CASSSPGLATYEQYF. The CDR3 DNA sequence: TGTGCCAGCAGCTCTCCGGGACTAGCTACCTACGAGCAGTACTTC.

V usage is TRBV7-6 and J usage is TRBJ2-5; perhaps TRBD1 as D (5 bases). Germline lookup yields CDR1 SGHVS and CDR2 FNYEAQ. V lost 4 bases and J lost 5, with 17 bases in between. The CDR3 covers 15 residues. CDR3 sequence (DNA): TGTGCCAGCAGCTGGACACTGGGTGTGGGGGAGACCCAGTACTTC. It codes for CASSWTLGVGETQYF.

This sequence joins TRBV9 and TRBJ2-7; D tentatively reads TRBD1 or TRBD2 (5 bases each). The germline V gene has CDR1 SGDLS and CDR2 YYNGEE. Trimming shortened V by 0 bases and J by 0 bases, and 13 bases separated the two germline ends. The CDR3 runs 16 residues. The CDR3 is CASSVGGTPSSYEQYF. The DNA for the CDR3 is TGTGCCAGCAGCGTAGGGGGGACGCCGAGCTCCTACGAGCAGTACTTC. Complete variable domain (other parts from reference TRBV9 and TRBJ2-7): DSGVTQTPKHLITATGQRVTLRCSPRSGDLSVYWYQQSLDQGLQFLIQYYNGEERAKGNILERFSAQQFPDLHSELNLSSLELGDSALYFCASSVGGTPSSYEQYFGPGTRLTVT.

The V and J genes are TRBV19 and TRBJ2-1; 8 positions match TRBD1. Per germline, CDR1 LNHDA and CDR2 SQIVND (reference sequence). The CDR3 loop spans 14 amino acids. The V and J ends lost 6 bases and 8 bases, in that order; junction bases with no gene match: 9. CDR3 residues: CASSAGGGGDEQFF. In DNA form, the CDR3 reads TGTGCCAGTAGCGCAGGGGGCGGAGGCGATGAGCAGTTCTTC.

The chain is built from TRBV11-3 and TRBJ2-7, with 7 bases matching TRBD2. Germline V CDR1 and CDR2: SGHNT, YENEEA. The CDR3 is 14 residues long. J was trimmed by 2 bases and V by 5 bases; bases with no gene match: 6. The CDR3 region is CASSPTAGAYEQYF. In DNA form, the CDR3 reads TGTGCCAGCAGCCCCACTGCGGGGGCCTACGAGCAGTACTTC.

The CDR3 reads CASSPVDRAPDGYTF. Here the CDR3 DNA reads TGTGCCAGCAGTCCAGTCGACAGGGCCCCTGATGGCTACACCTTC. The genes are TRBV27 and TRBJ1-2; 7 bases align to TRBD1. The CDR3 runs 15 residues. Germline V lookup: CDR1 MNHEY, CDR2 SMNVEV (reference sequence). V shed 5 bases and J 6 bases; nucleotides not matched to a gene: 12.

V gene TRBV9 combines with J gene TRBJ2-7; perhaps TRBD1 as D (6 bases). Germline V lookup: CDR1 SGDLS, CDR2 YYNGEE. This CDR3 has 14 amino acids. V dropped 3 bases and J dropped 2 bases, with 12 bases sitting between them. The CDR3 DNA is TGTGCCAGCAGCGCAAGACAGGCCCCCTACGAGCAGTACTTC. Translating it yields CASSARQAPYEQYF.